These T cell receptor beta chains were read from a single sample in a study of brain T cells in children with intractable seizures. Libraries were prepared by immunoSEQ multiplex PCR; TCRdb keeps only in-frame clonotypes and omits some of them. The data show under 400,000 clones, 85% to 95% seen once. The material was peripheral blood, obtained around 5 months after surgery. The receptor set was obtained from a boy less than two years old with tuberous sclerosis and intractable seizures. The CDR3 runs from the conserved cysteine through the conserved F or W. The order of the fields is D gene, clone size, J gene, V gene, CDR3 DNA, CDR3 protein. A D gene is named only where the DNA matches it firmly. Clone size is given for some rows only: seen once, a few or many times, or a class if the clone is expanded.

D: .; size: .; J: TRBJ2-3; V: TRBV7-3; DNA: TGTGCCAGCAGCTTGGAAGGACAGCCAGATACGCAGTATTTT; CDR3: CASSLEGQPDTQYF
D: .; size: .; J: TRBJ2-7; V: TRBV30; DNA: TGTGCCTGGAGTACGCCGGGGCCCGAGCAGTACTTC; CDR3: CAWSTPGPEQYF
D: TRBD1; size: .; J: TRBJ2-5; V: TRBV10-3; DNA: TGTGCCATCAGGGCAGGGGGCCCGGAGACCCAGTACTTC; CDR3: CAIRAGGPETQYF
D: .; size: .; J: TRBJ1-2; V: TRBV6-5; DNA: TGTGCCAGCAGTCAACACGGGGGTAGGGGCTACACCTTC; CDR3: CASSQHGGRGYTF
D: .; size: .; J: TRBJ2-5; V: TRBV24-1; DNA: TGTGCCACCAGTGAACATGCAGGGGCATGGGAGACCCAGTACTTC; CDR3: CATSEHAGAWETQYF
D: .; size: .; J: TRBJ2-1; V: TRBV5-8; DNA: TGTGCCAGCAGCTTGTTTGTGTCCTACAATGAGCAGTTCTTC; CDR3: CASSLFVSYNEQFF
D: .; size: .; J: TRBJ1-5; V: TRBV30; DNA: TGTGCCTGGAGTTGGGGAGGAAGCAATCAGCCCCAGCATTTT; CDR3: CAWSWGGSNQPQHF
D: TRBD1; size: .; J: TRBJ2-7; V: TRBV9; DNA: TGTGCCAGCAGCGTAGGTGTCAGGGGGAGCTCCTACGAGCAGTACTTC; CDR3: CASSVGVRGSSYEQYF
D: TRBD2; size: .; J: TRBJ2-7; V: TRBV4-1; DNA: TGCGCCAGCAGCCAAGATGGGATAACGGGACTAGGTACCTACGAGCAGTACTTC; CDR3: CASSQDGITGLGTYEQYF
D: .; size: .; J: TRBJ2-2; V: TRBV7-9; DNA: TGTGCCAGCAGCTTAGCACTGACCGGGGAGCTGTTTTTT; CDR3: CASSLALTGELFF
D: .; size: .; J: TRBJ1-4; V: TRBV7-9; DNA: TGTGCCAGCAGCTTAGTCGGGGGAGAAAAACTGTTTTTT; CDR3: CASSLVGGEKLFF
D: .; size: .; J: TRBJ2-5; V: TRBV28; DNA: TGTGCCAGCAGTCCTCAACACTCGAGAACTCAGTACTTC; CDR3: CASSPQHSRTQYF
D: .; size: .; J: TRBJ1-2; V: TRBV21-1; DNA: TGTGCCAGCAGCAAAGACAGGGTAGATGGCTACACCTTC; CDR3: CASSKDRVDGYTF
D: TRBD2; size: .; J: TRBJ2-7; V: TRBV7-2; DNA: TGTGCCAGCAGCTCGGGACTAGCTTACGCCTACGAGCAGTACTTC; CDR3: CASSSGLAYAYEQYF
D: .; size: .; J: TRBJ2-7; V: TRBV9; DNA: TGTGCCAGCAGCCTTAGGGCAGCAAACTACGAGCAGTACTTC; CDR3: CASSLRAANYEQYF
D: .; size: once; J: TRBJ2-5; V: TRBV7-9; DNA: TGTGCCAGCTCTAGGGGAGGAGAGACCCAGTACTTC; CDR3: CASSRGGETQYF
D: TRBD2; size: .; J: TRBJ2-1; V: TRBV27; DNA: TGTGCCAGCAGTTTGAGGGAGGGGAGCTCCTACAATGAGCAGTTCTTC; CDR3: CASSLREGSSYNEQFF
D: TRBD1; size: .; J: TRBJ1-2; V: TRBV28; DNA: TGTGCCAGCAGTTTAAGGGCAGGGGGCGATAACTATGGCTACACCTTC; CDR3: CASSLRAGGDNYGYTF
D: .; size: .; J: TRBJ1-4; V: TRBV5-4; DNA: TGTGCCAGCAGCTTAGGGCAACAAAATGAAAAACTGTTTTTT; CDR3: CASSLGQQNEKLFF
D: TRBD1; size: .; J: TRBJ1-5; V: TRBV4-2; DNA: TGTGCCAGCACCCAAACAGGGGCTCAACAGCCCCAGCATTTT; CDR3: CASTQTGAQQPQHF
D: .; size: .; J: TRBJ1-1; V: TRBV15; DNA: TGTGCCACCAGCAGAACGGTTCGGAGAATCAACACTGAAGCTTTCTTT; CDR3: CATSRTVRRINTEAFF
D: .; size: once; J: TRBJ1-5; V: TRBV2; DNA: TGTGCCAGCACCGCAGGACAAGGCAATCAGCCCCAGCATTTT; CDR3: CASTAGQGNQPQHF
D: .; size: .; J: TRBJ2-2; V: TRBV2; DNA: TGTGCCAGCACCCAACCGACAGGCCGTACCGGGGAGCTGTTTTTT; CDR3: CASTQPTGRTGELFF
D: .; size: .; J: TRBJ2-2; V: TRBV19; DNA: TGTGCCAGTAGTATATTGGGTCTAGCTGAGAACACCGGGGAGCTGTTTTTT; CDR3: CASSILGLAENTGELFF
D: .; size: .; J: TRBJ2-7; V: TRBV7-3; DNA: TGTGCCAGCAGCTTAATGGGTATCGGGGAAGATCGCGAGCAGTACTTC; CDR3: CASSLMGIGEDREQYF
D: .; size: .; J: TRBJ2-7; V: TRBV4-1; DNA: TGCGCCAGCAGCCAGCGGTCTGGTCCCTACGAGCAGTACTTC; CDR3: CASSQRSGPYEQYF
D: .; size: .; J: TRBJ2-5; V: TRBV25-1; DNA: TGTGCCAGCAGTGAATCGGTAACGAAAGAGAGGGACGAGACCCAGTACTTC; CDR3: CASSESVTKERDETQYF
D: TRBD2; size: .; J: TRBJ2-3; V: TRBV4-1; DNA: TGCGCCAGCAGCCAGAGTCCCCTGGTAGCGGGGAGCACAGATACGCAGTATTTT; CDR3: CASSQSPLVAGSTDTQYF
D: TRBD1; size: .; J: TRBJ2-7; V: TRBV19; DNA: TGTGCCAGTAGTACAACGGGACAGGGGGACTCCTACGAGCAGTACTTC; CDR3: CASSTTGQGDSYEQYF
D: TRBD1; size: .; J: TRBJ1-5; V: TRBV28; DNA: TGTGCCAGCAGTTACCTCCGGGACAGCCTAAATCAGCCCCAGCATTTT; CDR3: CASSYLRDSLNQPQHF
D: TRBD2; size: once; J: TRBJ2-7; V: TRBV7-2; DNA: TGTGCCAGCAGCTTAGCTCACGTGGGACTAGCGGGGGGCCACCGCTACGAGCAGTACTTC; CDR3: CASSLAHVGLAGGHRYEQYF
D: .; size: .; J: TRBJ1-2; V: TRBV3-1/TRBV3-2; DNA: TGTGCCAGCAGCCAAGATGGACGGCCCTATGGCTACACCTTC; CDR3: CASSQDGRPYGYTF
D: .; size: .; J: TRBJ1-4; V: TRBV7-9; DNA: TGTGCCAGCACCAACAGGGAACCTAATGAAAAACTGTTTTTT; CDR3: CASTNREPNEKLFF
D: .; size: .; J: TRBJ1-1; V: TRBV6-5; DNA: TGTGCCAGCCTCCTGGGGCAGGGGAACACTGAAGCTTTCTTT; CDR3: CASLLGQGNTEAFF
D: .; size: .; J: TRBJ1-1; V: TRBV1; DNA: TGCACCAGCAGCCAACCGGGACAGAAAGGAAAAGGGAACACTGAAGCTTTCTTT; CDR3: CTSSQPGQKGKGNTEAFF
D: .; size: .; J: TRBJ2-7; V: TRBV28; DNA: TGTGCCAGCAGATATCGAAAGGAAGGAGGTTACGAGCAGTACTTC; CDR3: CASRYRKEGGYEQYF
D: .; size: .; J: TRBJ1-4; V: TRBV30; DNA: TGTGCCTGGAATGGTTGGTTAACTAATGAAAAACTGTTTTTT; CDR3: CAWNGWLTNEKLFF
D: TRBD2; size: .; J: TRBJ2-7; V: TRBV5-6; DNA: TGTGCCAGCAGCTTTGTTAGCGGGAGTATCTACGAGCAGTACTTC; CDR3: CASSFVSGSIYEQYF
D: .; size: .; J: TRBJ1-2; V: TRBV30; DNA: TGTGCCTGGAGTGGCCCCATGAATTACTATGGCTACACCTTC; CDR3: CAWSGPMNYYGYTF
D: .; size: .; J: TRBJ1-5; V: TRBV6-6; DNA: TGTGCCAGCACCCCCGTATGGAGCAATCAGCCCCAGCATTTT; CDR3: CASTPVWSNQPQHF
D: TRBD2; size: .; J: TRBJ2-1; V: TRBV3-1/TRBV3-2; DNA: TGTGCCAGCAGAGGGCGGGGTAGCGGGAGGGCCGCGGCCTACAATGAGCAGTTCTTC; CDR3: CASRGRGSGRAAAYNEQFF
D: .; size: .; J: TRBJ1-4; V: TRBV13; DNA: TGTGCCAGCAGCTTATCGTCTGTGGCCTGGGCTAATGAAAAACTGTTTTTT; CDR3: CASSLSSVAWANEKLFF
D: TRBD2; size: .; J: TRBJ2-3; V: TRBV6-2/TRBV6-3; DNA: TGTGCCAGCAGTTACAGGGGAGGAGGACTAGTCCGCCCTACGCAGTATTTT; CDR3: CASSYRGGGLVRPTQYF
D: .; size: .; J: TRBJ1-5; V: TRBV9; DNA: TGTGCCAGCAGCGAGTGGCCCGATCAGCCCCAGCATTTT; CDR3: CASSEWPDQPQHF
D: .; size: .; J: TRBJ2-4; V: TRBV6-5; DNA: TGTGCCAGCAGTCCCAGGACCTTAGCCAAAAACATTCAGTACTTC; CDR3: CASSPRTLAKNIQYF
D: TRBD2; size: .; J: TRBJ2-7; V: TRBV5-1; DNA: TGCGCCAGCAGCTTGGATGCGGGAGAGAACTACGAGCAGTACTTC; CDR3: CASSLDAGENYEQYF
D: .; size: .; J: TRBJ2-7; V: TRBV2; DNA: TGTGCCAGCAGCCGGCAGTACGAGCAGTACTTC; CDR3: CASSRQYEQYF
D: TRBD2; size: .; J: TRBJ2-1; V: TRBV7-2; DNA: TGTGCCAGCAGCTGGAGGACTAGCCCTCCCGTCGACAATGAGCAGTTCTTC; CDR3: CASSWRTSPPVDNEQFF
D: TRBD2; size: .; J: TRBJ2-3; V: TRBV19; DNA: TGTGCCAGTAGTAAGCTAGCGGGGGTTAGTAGCACAGATACGCAGTATTTT; CDR3: CASSKLAGVSSTDTQYF
D: TRBD2; size: .; J: TRBJ2-2; V: TRBV5-6; DNA: TGTGCCAGCAGCTTGCCCCTGCGGGGGGGCCTCGCCGGGGAGCTGTTTTTT; CDR3: CASSLPLRGGLAGELFF
D: TRBD1; size: .; J: TRBJ1-2; V: TRBV7-3; DNA: TGTGCCAGTAAACAGGGGAACTATGGCTACACCTTC; CDR3: CASKQGNYGYTF
D: .; size: once; J: TRBJ1-2; V: TRBV30; DNA: TGTGCCTGGAGTGTTCAGGGCTATGGCTACACCTTC; CDR3: CAWSVQGYGYTF
D: .; size: .; J: TRBJ2-5; V: TRBV19; DNA: TGTGCCAGTAGTGTGGGCGGGCAGCGCCAAGAGACCCAGTACTTC; CDR3: CASSVGGQRQETQYF
D: TRBD2; size: .; J: TRBJ2-7; V: TRBV27; DNA: TGTGCCAGCAGTCTAAGGACTAGCGGGGGTTACTACGAGCAGTACTTC; CDR3: CASSLRTSGGYYEQYF
D: TRBD2; size: .; J: TRBJ2-3; V: TRBV7-3; DNA: TGTGCCAGCAGCCGCGGACTAGCGGGGGATACGCAGTATTTT; CDR3: CASSRGLAGDTQYF
D: .; size: few; J: TRBJ2-3; V: TRBV10-3; DNA: TGTGCCATCGGCGCAGGGGAAATCACAGATACGCAGTATTTT; CDR3: CAIGAGEITDTQYF
D: .; size: .; J: TRBJ2-2; V: TRBV6-5; DNA: TGTGCCAGCAGATTAGGACAGCCGAACACCGGGGAGCTGTTTTTT; CDR3: CASRLGQPNTGELFF
D: TRBD1; size: .; J: TRBJ2-6; V: TRBV7-3; DNA: TGTGCCAGCAGCCCCCACAGGGGGCAGGTAACTGGGGCCAACGTCCTGACTTTC; CDR3: CASSPHRGQVTGANVLTF
D: .; size: few; J: TRBJ2-7; V: TRBV3-1/TRBV3-2; DNA: TGTGCCAGCAGCCAAGGATCAACTAGTAACGACGAGCAGTACTTC; CDR3: CASSQGSTSNDEQYF